What follows describes a single TCR beta chain. The CDR3 is 15 amino acids. CDR1 and CDR2 from the germline V gene are SGHRS and YFSETQ. Trimming pared 1 base from V and 5 bases from J, leaving 13 bases between. This record comes from a study of technical replicates of blood from a few donors. TCRdb's table, derived via immunoSEQ multiplex PCR, lists solely in-frame clones and lacks some. The profile shows some 70,000 clones, approximately 93% of them singletons. V usage is TRBV5-1 and J usage is TRBJ2-1, with a weak D call TRBD2 (6 bases). The sample was PBMCs. The sequence was obtained from a human donor in good health. Some clones in this sample may be carry-over from other donors' samples. As DNA, the CDR3 is TGCGCCAGCAGCTTGACGGGAGCCAAGGACAATGAGCAGTTCTTC. Its translation is CASSLTGAKDNEQFF.